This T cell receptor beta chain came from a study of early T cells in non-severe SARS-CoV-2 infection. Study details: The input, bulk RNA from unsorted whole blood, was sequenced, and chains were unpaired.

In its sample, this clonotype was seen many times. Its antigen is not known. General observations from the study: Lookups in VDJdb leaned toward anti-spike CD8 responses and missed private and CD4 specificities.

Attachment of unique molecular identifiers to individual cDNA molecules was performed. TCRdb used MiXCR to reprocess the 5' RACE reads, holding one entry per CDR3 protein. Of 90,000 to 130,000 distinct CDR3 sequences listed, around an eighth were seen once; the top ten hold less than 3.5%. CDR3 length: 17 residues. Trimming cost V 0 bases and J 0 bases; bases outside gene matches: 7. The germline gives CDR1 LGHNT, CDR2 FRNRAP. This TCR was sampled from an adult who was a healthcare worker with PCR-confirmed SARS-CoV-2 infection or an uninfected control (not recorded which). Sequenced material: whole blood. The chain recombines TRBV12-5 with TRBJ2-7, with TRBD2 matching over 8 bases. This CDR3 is CASGLVSGGRSSYEQYF. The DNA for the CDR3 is TGTGCTAGTGGTTTGGTGAGCGGCGGGAGGAGCTCCTACGAGCAGTACTTC.